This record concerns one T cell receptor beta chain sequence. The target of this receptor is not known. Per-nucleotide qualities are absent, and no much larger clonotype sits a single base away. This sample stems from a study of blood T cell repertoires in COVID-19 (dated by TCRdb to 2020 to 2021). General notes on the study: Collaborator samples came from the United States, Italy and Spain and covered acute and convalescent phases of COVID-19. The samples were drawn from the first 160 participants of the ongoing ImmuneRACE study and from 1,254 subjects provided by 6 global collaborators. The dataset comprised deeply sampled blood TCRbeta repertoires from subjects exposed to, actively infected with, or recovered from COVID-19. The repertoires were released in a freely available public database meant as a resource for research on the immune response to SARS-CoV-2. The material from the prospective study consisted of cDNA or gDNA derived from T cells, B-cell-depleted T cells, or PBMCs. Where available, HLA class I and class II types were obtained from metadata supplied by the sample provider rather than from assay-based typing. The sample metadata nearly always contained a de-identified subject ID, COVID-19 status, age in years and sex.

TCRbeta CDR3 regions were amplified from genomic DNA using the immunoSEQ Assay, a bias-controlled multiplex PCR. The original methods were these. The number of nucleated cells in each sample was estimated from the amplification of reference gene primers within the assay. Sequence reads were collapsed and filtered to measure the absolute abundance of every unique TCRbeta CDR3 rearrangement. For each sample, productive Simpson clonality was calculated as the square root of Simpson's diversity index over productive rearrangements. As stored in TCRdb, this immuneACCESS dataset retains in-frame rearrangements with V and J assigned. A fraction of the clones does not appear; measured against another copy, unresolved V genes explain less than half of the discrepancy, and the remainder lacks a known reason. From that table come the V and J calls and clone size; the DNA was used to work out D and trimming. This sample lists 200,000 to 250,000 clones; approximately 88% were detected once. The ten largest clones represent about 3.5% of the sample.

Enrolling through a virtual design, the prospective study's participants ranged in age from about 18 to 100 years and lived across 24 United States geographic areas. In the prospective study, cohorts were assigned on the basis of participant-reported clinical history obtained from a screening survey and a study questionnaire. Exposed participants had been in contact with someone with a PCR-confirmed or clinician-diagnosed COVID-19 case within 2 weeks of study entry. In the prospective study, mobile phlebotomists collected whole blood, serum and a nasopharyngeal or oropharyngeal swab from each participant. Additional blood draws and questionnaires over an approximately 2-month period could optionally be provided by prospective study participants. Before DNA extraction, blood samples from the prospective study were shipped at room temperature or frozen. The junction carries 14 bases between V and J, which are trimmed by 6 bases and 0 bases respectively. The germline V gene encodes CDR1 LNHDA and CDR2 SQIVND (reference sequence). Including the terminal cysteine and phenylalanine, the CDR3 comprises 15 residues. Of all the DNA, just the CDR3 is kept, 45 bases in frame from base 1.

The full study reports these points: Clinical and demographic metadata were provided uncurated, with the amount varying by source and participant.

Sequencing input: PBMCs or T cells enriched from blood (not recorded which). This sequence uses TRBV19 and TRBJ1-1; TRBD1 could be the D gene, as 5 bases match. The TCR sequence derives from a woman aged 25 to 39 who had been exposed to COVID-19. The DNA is TGTGCCAGTAGGAGGGACGCGGGATTGAACACTGAAGCTTTCTTT. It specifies CASRRDAGLNTEAFF.